At least ten counts were recorded for the clone carrying this T cell receptor beta chain. Its antigen remains unknown. Patients were excluded because of uncontrolled infection, other autoimmune disease, pregnancy or lactation. Each diagnosis drew on symptoms, thyroxine, TRAb, thyroid ultrasound and orbital computed tomography findings. This record belongs to a study of T cells in Graves' hyperthyroidism and ophthalmopathy. Background on the study: Before any treatment, at initial diagnosis, peripheral blood was collected.

Using RNA transcripts as the source, TCR beta CDR3 regions were amplified. HTBI primers drove first-round RT-PCR of the TCR CDR3. TCRdb analysed the multiplex PCR reads with MiXCR anew, one entry per CDR3 protein. Of more than 300,000 distinct CDR3 sequences listed, about a sixth were seen once; the top ten hold around a third. This CDR3 contains 19 residues. J gave up 3 bases and V 5 bases, and 18 bases lay outside the gene matches. The V gene's germline CDR1 is SEHNR and CDR2 FQNEAQ (reference sequence). Study conclusions and caveats: Blood also held most thyroid clonotypes expanded beyond 0.001.

The chain recombines TRBV7-9 with TRBJ2-3; 9 bases are shared with TRBD1. Sequencing was carried out using blood. This sequence was found in a woman aged 25 to 45 with Graves' hyperthyroidism that later progressed to Graves' ophthalmopathy. CDR3 region: CASSPLVPGQGRVTDTQYF. CDR3 bases: TGTGCCAGCAGCCCCCTTGTCCCGGGACAGGGTCGAGTGACAGATACGCAGTATTTT. Filled out from reference TRBV7-9 and TRBJ2-3, the complete variable domain reads DTGVSQNPRHKITKRGQNVTFRCDPISEHNRLYWYRQTLGQGPEFLTYFQNEAQLEKSRLLSDRFSAERPKGSFSTLEIQRTEQGDSAMYLCASSPLVPGQGRVTDTQYFGPGTRLTVL.